Below, one TCR beta chain is given with its context. Its antigen is unidentified. Sequencing used immunoSEQ multiplex PCR; TCRdb keeps in-frame clones, though not all of them. The repertoire holds about 68,000 clones, with 92% as singletons. This CDR3 comprises 15 residues. V was shortened by 1 base and J by 4 bases, with 9 bases between the two germline ends. The V gene's germline CDR1 is SGHRS and CDR2 YFSETQ. These data are taken from a study of T cell clones after liver transplantation. Study-wide background: As an antigen-independent comparator, third-party-reactive TCRbeta sequences came from pre-transplant mixed lymphocyte reactions. Study-level findings and limits: Post-transplant time points were not standardized, so conclusions are preliminary.

The sequence was collected from a human patient who received a liver transplant. Some T cells may possibly be graft donor cells. J is TRBJ2-6 and V is TRBV5-1; D uncertain. The source material was CD4+ T cells from blood, sampled less than 28 months after liver transplant. The DNA of the CDR3 is TGCGCCAGCAGCTTGACCCCCCCCGGGGCCAACGTCCTGACTTTC. The encoded protein is CASSLTPPGANVLTF. The whole variable domain, filled in from reference TRBV5-1 and TRBJ2-6, reads KAGVTQTPRYLIKTRGQQVTLSCSPISGHRSVSWYQQTPGQGLQFLFEYFSETQRNKGNFPGRFSGRQFSNSRSEMNVSTLELGDSALYLCASSLTPPGANVLTFGAGSRLTVL.